The 5 T cell receptor beta chains below were found in one sample sequenced in a study of blood T cell repertoires in COVID-19. The data were produced by immunoSEQ multiplex PCR, yet TCRdb's version contains in-frame clones alone and is incomplete. Of 290,000 or so clones in the sample, around 87% were seen once. Sequencing was carried out using PBMCs or T cells enriched from blood (not recorded which). These TCRs come from a woman in her late teens or twenties with acute COVID-19.

This sequence joins TRBV6-1 and TRBJ2-7, with TRBD1 matching over 10 bases. Germline V gives CDR1 MNHNS, CDR2 SASEGT. The junction had 2 bases not matched to a gene; V was cut back by 3 bases and J by 6 bases. The CDR3 is made up of 13 amino acids. The CDR3 loop reads CASSETGGSEQYF. The CDR3 nucleotides are TGTGCCAGCAGTGAGACAGGGGGCAGCGAGCAGTACTTC.

This chain connects TRBV5-1 to TRBJ2-3, with TRBD1 matching 10 bases. Germline CDR1 SGHRS, CDR2 YFSETQ. This CDR3 has 18 residues. V trimming: 0 bases; J trimming: 1 base; junction bases outside the gene matches: 8. CDR3 sequence: CASSLEGTGATGTDTQYF. In DNA form, the CDR3 reads TGCGCCAGCAGCTTGGAGGGGACAGGGGCTACGGGCACAGATACGCAGTATTTT.

This clone is deemed medium-sized (0.01 to 0.1%). The chain joins TRBV12-3 or TRBV12-4 to TRBJ1-1, with 9 positions matching TRBD1. The V gene end was trimmed by 5 bases and the J gene end by 4 bases; junction bases not matched to a gene: 2. This CDR3 comprises 13 residues. CDR3 in DNA: TGTGCCAGCAGTAACAGGGGGCCCACTGAAGCTTTCTTT. Residues: CASSNRGPTEAFF.

The chain links TRBV27 to TRBJ2-4; possible D gene TRBD1, 6 bases. CDR1 is MNHEY, CDR2 SMNVEV, per germline (reference sequence). The V and J ends lost 5 bases and 4 bases respectively, with 9 bases between them. The CDR3 is 13 amino acids. CDR3 residues: CASSTDRKNIQYF. The CDR3 DNA sequence: TGTGCCAGCAGTACGGACAGAAAAAACATTCAGTACTTC.

The chain recombines TRBV10-3 with TRBJ1-5; D call uncertain. CDR1 is ENHRY, CDR2 SYGVKD, per germline. The V end was cut by 0 bases, the J end by 0 bases, with 3 bases between. There are 14 residues in the CDR3. The CDR3 sequence: CAISESYSNQPQHF. Here the CDR3 DNA reads TGTGCCATCAGTGAGTCTTATAGCAATCAGCCCCAGCATTTT.